This T cell receptor beta chain was retrieved from a study of brain T cells in children with intractable seizures. V gave up 4 bases and J gave up 5 bases; unmatched junction bases: 10. Looked up from germline, CDR1 is GTSNPN and CDR2 is SVGIG (reference sequence). This CDR3 is built from 16 residues. Some clones are missing from TCRdb's copy, which holds only in-frame ones; the method was immunoSEQ multiplex PCR. The sample shows about 350,000 clones, roughly 93% of them seen only once. Noted time point: blood from clinic visit 5 months post-surgery; TSC patient then seizure free. Surgery cases with the highest brain T cell transcript signatures were chosen for sequencing. Pre-surgery treatment included at least one anti-epileptic drug.

This TCR was recovered from a boy younger than two with tuberous sclerosis and intractable seizures. Specimen: peripheral blood, collected 4 to 6 months after surgery. This chain connects TRBV30 to TRBJ2-3, with 12 bases fitting TRBD2. The CDR3 loop is CAWNKGLAGGIDTQYF. The DNA of the CDR3 is TGTGCCTGGAACAAGGGCCTAGCGGGAGGGATAGATACGCAGTATTTT.